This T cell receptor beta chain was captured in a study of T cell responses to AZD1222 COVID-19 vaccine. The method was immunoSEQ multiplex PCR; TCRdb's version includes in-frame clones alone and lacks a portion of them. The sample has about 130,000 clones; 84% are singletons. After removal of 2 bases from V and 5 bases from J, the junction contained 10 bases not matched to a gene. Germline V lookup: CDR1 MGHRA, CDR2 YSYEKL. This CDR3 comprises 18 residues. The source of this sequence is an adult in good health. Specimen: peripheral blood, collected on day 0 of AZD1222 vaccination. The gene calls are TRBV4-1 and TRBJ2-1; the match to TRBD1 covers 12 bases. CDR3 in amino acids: CASSQHGTGGSGNNEQFF. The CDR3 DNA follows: TGCGCCAGCAGCCAACACGGGACAGGGGGCTCCGGGAACAATGAGCAGTTCTTC.